A single sample is the source of the 17 T cell receptor beta chains below, sequenced in a study of blood T cells in healthy people across ages. Primed by a sample-barcoded 5' primer and a J-beta primer mix, a second PCR proceeded for 7 to 11 cycles. TCRdb analysed the 5' RACE reads with MiXCR anew, one entry per CDR3 protein. Here the sample spans 650,000 to 800,000 distinct CDR3 sequences, 52% being singletons. The sample consisted of blood. These TCRs come from a woman of 80 years or more in good health.

The V and J genes are TRBV4-2 and TRBJ1-1; D is undetermined. This CDR3 is built from 16 residues. Germline CDR1 LGHNA, CDR2 YNFKEQ. Trimming took 0 bases from V and 5 from J, leaving 16 bases between them. DNA for the CDR3: TGTGCCAGCAGCCAAGATTTGGGCTTCGGGATGACTGAAGCTTTCTTT. This gives the protein CASSQDLGFGMTEAFF.

The rearrangement joins TRBV20-1 to TRBJ2-7; 9 bases line up with TRBD2. The DNA end lines up better with TRBJ2-5; the J call may be wrong. The CDR3 has 14 amino acids. Looked up from germline, CDR1 is DFQATT and CDR2 is SNEGSKA (reference sequence). DNA of the CDR3: TGCAGTGCTAGGGTGGGGACTAGCCGAGAGACCCAGTACTTC. Translation: CSARVGTSRETQYF.

The chain combines TRBV10-3 with TRBJ2-3, with D unresolved. Germline lookup yields CDR1 ENHRY and CDR2 SYGVKD. This CDR3 is built from 15 residues. Trimming left V 0 bases short and J 2 bases short, with 9 bases between. CDR3 bases: TGTGCCATCAGTGAGTCGCCACTATCCACAGATACGCAGTATTTT. The encoded protein is CAISESPLSTDTQYF.

The genes are TRBV29-1 and TRBJ2-1; no definite D call. V was cut by 6 bases and J by 1 base, with 13 bases left in between. Germline V gives CDR1 SQVTM, CDR2 ANQGSEA. The CDR3 contains 14 residues. CDR3: CSVNAPPSYNEQFF. In DNA form, the CDR3 reads TGCAGCGTCAACGCCCCACCGTCCTACAATGAGCAGTTCTTC.

The chain couples TRBV28 to TRBJ2-1; TRBD2 is a possible D gene (6 bases). The CDR3 loop spans 16 amino acids. Per the germline V gene, CDR1 is MDHEN and CDR2 is SYDVKM. V was trimmed by 5 bases and J by 3 bases, leaving 17 bases between them. In DNA form, the CDR3 reads TGTGCCAGCAGTGGCGTCCGGGAGCGCTTCTACAATGAGCAGTTCTTC. Translating gives CASSGVRERFYNEQFF.

With respect to this clonotype: It may be a read error: a sequence one base away is much more abundant. The rearrangement links TRBV18 to TRBJ2-1, with TRBD2 matching over 10 bases. The CDR3 runs to 15 residues. The V gene's germline CDR1 is KGHSH and CDR2 LQKENI. V was clipped by 7 bases and J by 8 bases; unmatched bases: 11. CDR3 coding DNA: TGTGCCAGCTTACCCAGCGCTAGCGGGAGCGATGAGCAGTTCTTC. Amino acid sequence: CASLPSASGSDEQFF. Together with reference TRBV18 and TRBJ2-1, the CDR3 gives the full variable domain: NAGVMQNPRHLVRRRGQEARLRCSPMKGHSHVYWYRQLPEEGLKFMVYLQKENIIDESGMPKERFSAEFPKEGPSILRIQQVVRGDSAAYFCASLPSASGSDEQFFGPGTRLTVL.

This clonotype was seen at least ten times. The V call is TRBV29-1, the J call TRBJ1-1; 7 bases align to TRBD1. Looked up from germline, CDR1 is SQVTM and CDR2 is ANQGSEA. The CDR3 sequence is 14 residues long. Losses at the gene ends were 6 bases for V and 0 bases for J; bases not matched to a gene: 7. The CDR3 loop is CSVVQGGMNTEAFF. CDR3 nucleotides: TGCAGCGTCGTCCAGGGGGGCATGAACACTGAAGCTTTCTTT.

Remarks on this clonotype: This may be a read error: a much more frequent sequence differs by one nucleotide. The chain is built from TRBV5-1 and TRBJ2-1, with D perhaps TRBD1 (6 bases). The length of the CDR3 is 14 residues. The V gene's germline CDR1 is SGHRS and CDR2 YFSETQ. CDR3 nucleotides: TGCGCCAACAGCTTTAGGGGGACCTACAATGAGCAGTTCTTC. Translation: CANSFRGTYNEQFF.

A remark on this clonotype: A much larger clonotype is one base distant, so this may be a read error. The chain couples TRBV5-1 to TRBJ2-3; 15 positions agree with TRBD2. Germline lookup yields CDR1 SGHRS and CDR2 YFSETQ. This CDR3 spans 17 amino acids. The CDR3 region is CASNLTGLAGGPDTQYF. In nucleotides, the CDR3 is TGCGCCAGCAACTTGACGGGACTAGCGGGAGGCCCAGATACGCAGTATTTT. Full variable domain (missing parts from reference TRBV5-1 and TRBJ2-3): KAGVTQTPRYLIKTRGQQVTLSCSPISGHRSVSWYQQTPGQGLQFLFEYFSETQRNKGNFPGRFSGRQFSNSRSEMNVSTLELGDSALYLCASNLTGLAGGPDTQYFGPGTRLTVL.

This clonotype was seen repeatedly, ten times or more. The chain employs TRBV20-1 and TRBJ2-3; the match to TRBD2 covers 12 bases. The V gene end was trimmed by 6 bases and the J gene end by 5 bases; junction bases not matched to a gene: 12. The CDR3 has 16 residues. Germline loops: CDR1 DFQATT, CDR2 SNEGSKA (reference sequence). CDR3 nucleotide sequence: TGCAGTGCCAGAACCGTCCGACTAGCGGGAGTAGATACGCAGTATTTT. Residues: CSARTVRLAGVDTQYF.

Ten or more counts support this clonotype. This sequence joins TRBV4-1 and TRBJ2-7, with D uncertain. CDR3 length equals 18 residues. V was pared by 0 bases and J by 2 bases, with 20 bases between. Germline lookup yields CDR1 MGHRA and CDR2 YSYEKL. CDR3 DNA: TGCGCCAGCAGCCAAGATCTCTTCGGTCTAGGGCATACCTACGAGCAGTACTTC. This sequence encodes CASSQDLFGLGHTYEQYF.

As for this clonotype: A much larger clone differs by one base, so this may be a read error. This rearrangement joins TRBV29-1 to TRBJ2-1; 11 nucleotides match TRBD1. The CDR3 has 14 amino acids. From germline, CDR1 is SQVTM and CDR2 ANQGSEA. The CDR3 DNA sequence: TGCAGCGGCCGGCGGGACAGGGGGTACAATGAGCGGTTCTTC. Translation gives CSGRRDRGYNERFF.

About this clonotype itself: One end of the junction is discordant with germline, which a read error may explain. This sequence joins TRBV5-1 and TRBJ1-5; D is perhaps TRBD1 (6 bases). CDR3 length: 15 amino acids. CDR1 is SGHRS and CDR2 is YFSETQ in the germline V gene. This CDR3 is CTSSREGQFNQPQHF. The CDR3 nucleotides are TGCACCAGCAGTCGGGAGGGACAATTCAATCAGCCCCAGCATTTT. The full variable domain, rest sourced from reference TRBV5-1 and TRBJ1-5, is KAGVTQTPRYLIKTRGQQVTLSCSPISGHRSVSWYQQTPGQGLQFLFEYFSETQRNKGNFPGRFSGRQFSNSRSEMNVSTLELGDSALYLCTSSREGQFNQPQHFGDGTRLSIL.

This clonotype showed up just once. This may be a read error: a much more frequent sequence differs by one nucleotide. The V gene is TRBV5-1, the J gene TRBJ2-7; 7 nucleotides match TRBD1. The germline V gene has CDR1 SGHRS and CDR2 YFSETQ. V was clipped by 4 bases and J by 6 bases; unmatched bases: 10. This CDR3 has 14 residues. This CDR3 is CASSLQGEMGEQYF. The DNA for the CDR3 is TGCGCCAGCAGCCTTCAGGGGGAGATGGGCGAGCAGTACTTC. Full variable domain (rest looked up from reference TRBV5-1 and TRBJ2-7): KAGVTQTPRYLIKTRGQQVTLSCSPISGHRSVSWYQQTPGQGLQFLFEYFSETQRNKGNFPGRFSGRQFSNSRSEMNVSTLELGDSALYLCASSLQGEMGEQYFGPGTRLTVT.

This clonotype was detected a few times. The V call is TRBV7-2, the J call TRBJ2-7; D uncertain. The CDR3 loop spans 12 amino acids. V lost 5 bases and J lost 12, with 17 bases in between. Germline values: CDR1 SGHTA, CDR2 FQGNSA. CDR3 sequence: CASSQSPPWAYF. DNA of the CDR3: TGTGCCAGCAGCCAGAGTCCCCCTTGGGCGTACTTC.

The rearrangement links TRBV6-6 to TRBJ1-6; 7 nucleotides align to TRBD1. Germline CDR1 MNHNY, CDR2 SVGAGI (reference sequence). The junction had 4 bases not matched to a gene; V was cut back by 1 base and J by 10 bases. The CDR3 length is 14 residues. The CDR3 DNA follows: TGTGCCAGCAGTTACTGGACAGGAGAGTCACCCCTCCACTTT. Amino acids: CASSYWTGESPLHF.

Comments on this clonotype: This could be a read error, since a much larger clone is one nucleotide away. The V gene is TRBV5-1, the J gene TRBJ2-7; possible D gene TRBD1, 6 bases. The CDR3 is made up of 14 amino acids. Trimming stripped 0 bases from V and 0 bases from J, with 7 bases between. From germline, CDR1 is SGHRS and CDR2 YFSETQ. DNA of the CDR3: TGCGCCAGCAGCTTGGGGACAGTCTCCTACGAGCAGTACTTC. This encodes CASSLGTVSYEQYF.